This TCR beta chain was captured in a study of cytomegalovirus exposure and HLA in healthy donors. Findings of the study overall: Researchers catalogued roughly 170 TCR beta chains as cytomegalovirus-associated. As was reported, the classifier diagnosed cytomegalovirus status with high specificity and sensitivity. In a later analysis, V- and J-gene trimming of beta chains associated with a DCLRE1C missense variant, replicated independently.

The primer mix had 60 Vbeta and 13 Jbeta primers. Repertoires were generated with immunoSEQ multiplex PCR, while TCRdb's copy carries only in-frame clones and drops some. The table shows 150,000 or so clones, with less than 80% occurring only once. With 3 bases clipped from V and 9 bases from J, the junction kept 7 bases outside the gene matches. CDR1 is SQVTM, CDR2 ANQGSEA, per germline. CDR3 size: 14 residues. This clone came up a few times. The target antigen is unknown. Sequences were obtained from PBMCs. The clonotype originates from a man aged 25-45 years in good health and CMV-seronegative. The chain carries TRBV29-1 and TRBJ2-1; TRBD2 matches 11 bases. The CDR3 spells CSVDVAGGPSEQFF. DNA for the CDR3: TGCAGCGTTGATGTAGCGGGGGGGCCAAGTGAGCAGTTCTTC.